This entry lists 9 T cell receptor beta chains sequenced from one sample in a study of molecular identifiers for immune sequencing clone quantification. Each CDR3 protein gets one entry after TCRdb re-called the PCR reads with MiXCR. The data hold a few hundred thousand distinct CDR3 sequences, with about 21% observed a single time. Sequencing was done on a sample of naive CD8+ T cells from blood, with Jurkat cell RNA spiked in. Sample subset: FACS-sorted CD8+CD4-CCR7+CD45RA+ naive T cells. All receptors come from a human donor in good health. Some libraries in this study had Jurkat cell RNA spiked in.

This clonotype was picked up many times. J is TRBJ2-7 and V is TRBV7-2, with D maybe TRBD2 (7 bases). Trimming pared 1 base from V and 3 bases from J, leaving 13 bases between. From germline, CDR1 is SGHTA and CDR2 FQGNSA. The CDR3 is 15 residues long. The CDR3 region has the DNA TGTGCCAGCAGCTTAGGAGGGGGGGCCTTCTACGAGCAGTACTTC. Its protein is CASSLGGGAFYEQYF.

This sequence joins TRBV2 and TRBJ2-1, with a possible D match to TRBD1 (6 bases). The CDR3 is made up of 11 amino acids. Germline assignment: CDR1 SNHLY and CDR2 FYNNEI. This chain's CDR3 is CATAPGVEQFF. Written as DNA, the CDR3 is TGTGCTACCGCCCCAGGGGTTGAGCAGTTCTTC.

This clonotype was counted only a few times. The V call is TRBV7-8, the J call TRBJ2-7; D may be TRBD1 (5 bases). The V and J ends lost 5 bases and 4 bases respectively, with 15 bases between them. Germline CDR1 SGHVS, CDR2 FQNEAQ. The CDR3 runs to 14 residues. In DNA form, the CDR3 reads TGTGCCAGCAGCCCGTGCGGCAGGGTATACGAGCAGTACTTC. As protein: CASSPCGRVYEQYF.

As to this clonotype: This may stem from a read error, because a much larger clone lies one nucleotide away. V is TRBV6-6 and J is TRBJ2-3, with TRBD2 matching 14 bases. Per germline, CDR1 MNHNY and CDR2 SVGAGI (reference sequence). CDR3 length equals 20 residues. Written as DNA, the CDR3 is TGTGCCGGCAGTCACAAGGGACTAGCGGGAGATTGGGCAGGCACAGATACGCAGTATTTT. Protein: CAGSHKGLAGDWAGTDTQYF.

V and J are TRBV4-1 and TRBJ2-1; 9 nucleotides agree with TRBD2. This CDR3 has 14 amino acids. CDR1 and CDR2 from the germline V gene are MGHRA and YSYEKL. The V segment lost 4 bases and the J segment 6 bases; nucleotides outside the gene matches: 4. The CDR3 DNA is TGCGCCAGCAGCCTTAGCGGGAGTGCCAATGAGCAGTTCTTC. Encoded protein: CASSLSGSANEQFF.

This clonotype was counted between two and nine times. V usage is TRBV5-6 and J usage is TRBJ2-7; D unresolved. This CDR3 has 14 residues. From germline, CDR1 is SGHDT and CDR2 YYEEEE. The ends were cut back, 2 bases at V and 2 bases at J, with 11 bases in the middle. The CDR3 DNA follows: TGTGCCAGCAGCTTTTTCTCAACAGCCTACGAGCAGTACTTC. This sequence encodes CASSFFSTAYEQYF.

As regards this clonotype: A much larger clone lies a single base off, so this may be a read error. This chain uses TRBV6-1 with TRBJ1-1, with a weak D call TRBD1 (6 bases). CDR3 length equals 11 residues. Germline CDR1 is MNHNS and CDR2 is SASEGT. Trimming took off 7 bases at V and 5 bases at J, with 8 bases between the two ends. CDR3 coding DNA: TGTGCCAGCAAGGGGGGGACTGAAGCTTTCTTT. Amino acid sequence: CASKGGTEAFF.

As for this clonotype: A much larger clonotype is one base distant, so this may be a read error. The chain employs TRBV30 and TRBJ1-4; D remains ambiguous. The germline V gene has CDR1 GTSNPN and CDR2 SVGIG (reference sequence). There are 11 residues in the CDR3. CDR3 sequence: CARSDHEKLFF. The CDR3 nucleotides read TGTGCCCGGAGTGATCATGAAAAACTGTTTTTT.

The V and J genes are TRBV7-9 and TRBJ2-7, with unresolved D. This CDR3 comprises 11 residues. The germline V gene has CDR1 SEHNR and CDR2 FQNEAQ (reference sequence). Trimming took off 4 bases at V and 6 bases at J, with 7 bases between the two ends. The CDR3 nucleotides read TGTGCCAGCAGCTCCACACCCGAGCAGTACTTC. Protein: CASSSTPEQYF. Drawing the rest from reference TRBV7-9 and TRBJ2-7, the complete variable domain is DTGVSQNPRHKITKRGQNVTFRCDPISEHNRLYWYRQTLGQGPEFLTYFQNEAQLEKSRLLSDRFSAERPKGSFSTLEIQRTEQGDSAMYLCASSSTPEQYFGPGTRLTVT.